This T cell receptor beta chain was recovered during a study of T cell responses to AZD1222 COVID-19 vaccine. Losses at the gene ends were 4 bases for V and 0 bases for J; bases not matched to a gene: 7. Germline V gene lookup returns CDR1 SGDLS and CDR2 YYNGEE. The CDR3 is 16 residues long. Here immunoSEQ multiplex PCR was the method, and the copy in TCRdb shows in-frame clones only, minus some. The data show about 83,000 clones, with about 91% seen just once and under 35% held by the top ten. Comments on this clone: Antigen specificity is unknown.

Study-wide points: The donors showed a predominance of white British ancestry and of females, with possible underestimation of clonal diversity.

The receptor comes from an adult who received the AZD1222 COVID-19 vaccine. This chain connects TRBV9 to TRBJ2-3, with 8 bases matching TRBD2. The sample in question was peripheral blood, obtained 28 days after the second AZD1222 dose. DNA for the CDR3: TGTGCCAGCAGCCCCCGGGGGGGAGACAGCACAGATACGCAGTATTTT. Its protein product is CASSPRGGDSTDTQYF.